This TCR beta chain was documented in a study of OX40 agonist ivuxolimab in advanced cancers. Produced via immunoSEQ multiplex PCR; TCRdb's table is partial and in-frame only. The sample records 80,000 to 100,000 clones, just over 90% being singletons. The TCR sequence derives from an adult with an advanced solid tumor such as melanoma, head and neck, liver or kidney cancer. The sequencing here drew on CD4+ or CD8+ T cells sorted from blood, taken in a trial of the OX40 agonist ivuxolimab.

This CDR3 reads CASSQGGLAGGEQFF. CDR3 nucleotides: TGCGCCAGCAGCCAAGGGGGACTAGCGGGAGGCGAGCAGTTCTTC. This chain links TRBV4-3 with TRBJ2-1, with TRBD2 matching over 15 bases. The CDR3 has 15 residues. The junction had 2 bases not matched to a gene; V was cut back by 1 base and J by 10 bases. Germline CDR1 reads LGHNA; CDR2 reads YSLEER.